This TCR beta chain was sequenced in a study of cytomegalovirus exposure and HLA in healthy donors (dated by TCRdb to about 2017). In the study overall: According to an earlier analysis of several hundred of the donors, roughly 180 million T cells yielded 117 million unique TCR beta sequences and approximately 300 Gb of sequence data. The study profiled the T cell repertoires of around 700 subjects by immunosequencing and related them to cytomegalovirus serostatus. Across some 400 genotyped donors of the cohort, an average of approximately 200,000 unique TCR beta nucleotide sequences per donor were sequenced, and approximately 19% of those sequences were non-productive. The genetic ancestry cluster associated with self-reported Caucasian donors included 65% to 90% of the approximately 430 genotyped donors. Both class I and class II loci were covered by HLA typing, at four-digit resolution. The study combined high-throughput TCR immunosequencing, statistical association of individual TCRs with disease status, and machine learning to predict cytomegalovirus infection status. In addition to the first cohort of 666 subjects, a separate validation cohort of 120 different subjects was used. Around 320 gigabases of sequencing data and approximately 85 million unique TCR sequences were included in an early release covering several hundred HLA-typed donors. To study patterns of TCR occurrence, a later analysis re-analyzed previously published TCR beta repertoires from 650 to 750 donors and added high-resolution HLA genotyping. All discovery cohort repertoires had been generated using a single sequencing platform. A later genetic analysis took genome-wide SNP genotypes for about 65% of the 666 donors and used that subset as a discovery cohort. The aim of the study was to test whether cataloging public T cell receptors could identify signatures of past pathogen exposure. Rather than drawing on any new phenotypic data, the later analysis identified candidate immune exposures from TCR beta sequences and the way those sequences occurred across donors. Typing coverage varied by locus: roughly 620-640 donors for A, B, C, DRB1 and DQB1; roughly 560 for DQA1; nearly 610 for DPA1; some 470 for DPB1. To decide whether each TCR beta V gene segment behaved as functional or pseudogenic, an earlier analysis of 587 of the donors relied on high-throughput TCR beta sequencing. Donor age, sex, ethnicity and CMV serostatus were collected together with the repertoire data. Because of strong linkage in the cohort, roughly 5 DR-DQ haplotypes were treated as single units for association and clustering. On the study overall, not on this receptor specifically: In a later analysis, the rate of TCR association differed among HLA loci, with DRB1 alleles having the most associated TCRs and HLA-C alleles having the fewest. A later analysis found that HLA-associated TCR beta chains were more clonally expanded and had lower generation probabilities than equally common non-associated chains. A later genetic analysis associated a missense DCLRE1C variant with V-gene and J-gene trimming of TCR beta chains, and an independent cohort replicated the association. The authors suggested that the approach could potentially be generalized to other disease states and immunological phenotypes. The cohort was sequenced for TCR beta chains only, and without alpha or paired-chain data the features that could be detected were limited. Several of the top co-occurrence clusters appeared to be linked to parvovirus B19, influenza, CMV and Epstein-Barr virus, according to a later analysis. Strong co-occurrence of HLA alleles, especially DR and DQ, made assigning TCR associations to individual alleles difficult. The study listed 150 to 200 TCR beta chains as associated with cytomegalovirus. A further reported finding was that TCR beta sequences accurately predicted the HLA-A and HLA-B alleles for most subjects in the first cohort. In vitro tests confirmed that a few of the cytomegalovirus-associated TCR beta chains recognize cytomegalovirus antigens. Cytomegalovirus status was reported to be diagnosed by the classifier with high specificity and sensitivity in both the original and validation cohorts. A later genetic analysis reported fewer N-insertions in productive TCRs among donors in an Asian-associated ancestry cluster than the approximately 700-donor mean. About 15 rarely observed V segments, including chromosome 9 orphons, were excluded from the earlier analysis of 550 to 700 of the donors because counts were too low. Some IMGT-functional V segments, including TRBV6-2 and TRBV6-3, could not be distinguished by the 87-base-pair reads and were therefore excluded. The presence/absence analyses assumed that sequencing depth was roughly uniform across donors, and that assumption may not be true. A later analysis associated about 18,000 TCR beta sequences with specific HLA alleles at a false discovery rate of 0.05. Broadly in line with IMGT annotations, most TCR beta V segments showed up in productive rearrangements about 87% or about 30% of the time in an earlier analysis of around 600 of the donors. Linkage disequilibrium might explain the correlated functional status among segregating V segments, but an unknown experimental factor could not be ruled out. A later analysis found that most CMV-associated TCR beta chains appeared HLA-restricted, with HLA associations seemingly driven largely by CMV exposure. HLA typing was unavailable for some donors at each locus, so association tests used only the typed subset. While some public TCRs were present in many individuals, most TCR sequences turned up only very rarely across donors. A cluster of highly shared sequence variants was judged likely to represent a technical artifact of the sequencing pipeline. For the cohort, immune exposure information was limited to CMV serostatus.

After removal of 5 bases from V and 7 bases from J, the junction retains 9 bases not matched to a gene. The germline V gene provides CDR1 SQVTM and CDR2 ANQGSEA. The CDR3 starts with the cysteine, ends with the phenylalanine, and has 14 residues. The only DNA kept is the CDR3, 42 bases in frame from the first base. In total, 630 or so healthy bone marrow donors made up the cohort. All cohort members were sampled while nominally healthy, although unrecorded immune exposures were likely present. The donor was CMV seropositive and belonged to the group of about 290 seropositive cohort members. Each donor provided a peripheral blood sample, and peripheral blood mononuclear cells were used for TCR beta sequencing. The Qiagen DNeasy Blood Extraction Kit was used to extract genomic DNA from the blood cell samples. In this sample, this clone turned up once. The clone's antigen remains unknown. Nothing much larger sits one base from this clone, and base qualities are not available.

Library generation was performed with the immunoSEQ multiplex PCR assay. For the multiplex PCR, a mixture combining 60 forward primers for TCR Vbeta segments and 13 reverse primers for TCR Jbeta segments was used. The CDR3 region of rearranged TCR beta genes was amplified from genomic DNA by a multiplex PCR assay. The Illumina HiSeq System was used to sequence the amplified TCR beta libraries as 87-base-pair reads. From the authors' description of their analysis: A later analysis tallied 80 million to 95 million unique TCR beta chains across the 660 or so repertoires, and roughly 11 million of those chains were shared by two or more donors. Raw reads were error-corrected and collapsed into unique sequences with a nearest-neighbor algorithm that merged closely related sequences to remove PCR and sequencing errors. Alignment of CDR3 sequences to IMGT reference sequences was used to assign V, D and J gene segments. For a sequence to be retained, a match of at least six nucleotides was required to both a V gene segment and a J gene segment. A rearrangement was called productive if the CDR3 had no stop codons and remained in frame with V and J, and every other rearrangement was called non-productive. CDR3 was defined by IMGT convention, running from the second conserved V-encoded cysteine to the conserved J-encoded phenylalanine. In an earlier analysis of more than 550 of the donors, sequences lacking an unambiguous match to a single V gene segment were excluded. An earlier analysis of fewer than 750 of the donors classified V segments as functional when productive rearrangements were above 56.7% and as segregating when the standard deviation between donors was above 5%. A statistical classification framework was developed to diagnose cytomegalovirus status using the catalog of TCR beta chain sequences. A later analysis assigned V and J genes by comparing TCR nucleotide sequences with IMGT/GENE-DB human TR gene sequences. A later analysis assigned CDR3 sequences and most-parsimonious VDJ recombination scenarios with the TCRdist pipeline. In a later analysis, each TCR beta chain was defined by its CDR3 amino acid sequence together with its V-gene family, and reads without a unique V-gene family were excluded. In a later analysis, 500 to 650 highly shared, low-generation-probability nucleotide sequences were removed to address suspected cross-contamination and a sequencing artifact. In a later analysis, a clonal expansion index was calculated for each public chain from normalized within-repertoire ranks of inferred template counts. In a later analysis, generation probabilities were computed with a VDJ recombination model fitted to out-of-frame rearrangements, and the resulting probabilities were checked against IGoR. Hypergeometric tests were used in a later analysis to score TCR-TCR, TCR-HLA and TCR-CMV co-occurrence, with a repertoire-size bias correction applied to the TCR pairs. A later analysis estimated false discovery rates by permuting HLA or CMV assignments 20 times. In a later analysis, co-occurring TCRs were grouped with DBSCAN, and TCRdist sequence similarity was added when clustering was performed within HLA-allele-positive subsets. Co-occurrence clustering excluded repertoires with fewer than 30,000 or more than 120,000 public chains, plus five with anomalous nucleotide sharing. The source is immuneACCESS, and TCRdb retained only in-frame sequences with V and J called. Part of the clones is not carried over; for the studies checked, unresolved V genes explain less than half of this, and the remainder is unexplained. The D gene and trimming were derived from the DNA, and the V and J assignments and clone size from that table. The sample table contains some 200,000 clones; only one count was recorded for roughly 82% of them. The ten top clones hold approximately 2.9% of the sample.

The chain is made from TRBV29-1 and TRBJ2-1, with 9 junctional bases fitting TRBD2. The sequence derives from a woman aged 50 to 60 in good health and CMV-seropositive. Sequencing used PBMCs. The CDR3 reads CSVLGGGDANEQFF. The bases are TGCAGCGTTCTGGGCGGGGGGGATGCGAATGAGCAGTTCTTC.